This entry lists 3 T cell receptor beta chains sequenced from one sample in a study of T cells in Graves' hyperthyroidism and ophthalmopathy. The CDR3 regions of TCR beta were amplified from RNA transcripts. With the HTBI primer set, the TCR CDR3 went through a first round of RT-PCR. A single record per CDR3 protein comes from TCRdb applying MiXCR to the multiplex PCR reads. This table has about 350,000 distinct CDR3 sequences, about 15% appearing once. Material: blood. The receptors were sampled from a young woman with Graves' hyperthyroidism.

This clonotype was counted between two and nine times. V is TRBV20-1 and J is TRBJ2-3; D possibly corresponds to TRBD1 (5 bases). The CDR3 consists of 15 residues. V lost 2 bases and J lost 2, with 14 bases in between. Germline V gene lookup returns CDR1 DFQATT and CDR2 SNEGSKA (reference sequence). As DNA, the CDR3 is TGCAGTGCTAGAAATGGGGCAGCATACACAGATACGCAGTATTTT. Its protein product is CSARNGAAYTDTQYF.

This clonotype was seen many times. V and J are TRBV12-3 or TRBV12-4 and TRBJ1-3; D is ambiguous. V lost 8 bases to trimming and J lost 1 base, with 0 bases between them. CDR3 length: 10 residues. The DNA for the CDR3 is TGTGCCAGCTCTGGAAACACCATATATTTT. Its translation: CASSGNTIYF.

There are many counts of this clonotype. V and J are TRBV7-9 and TRBJ2-3; 7 nucleotides line up with TRBD1. This CDR3 has 13 amino acids. Germline V gives CDR1 SEHNR, CDR2 FQNEAQ (reference sequence). Trimming at V came to 11 bases and at J to 2 bases, leaving 7 bases not matched to a gene. CDR3 nucleotides: TGTGCCTTAGACGGGACAGTCACAGATACGCAGTATTTT. As protein: CALDGTVTDTQYF.